This TCR beta chain was obtained from a study of blood T cell repertoires in COVID-19. Assay: immunoSEQ multiplex PCR; the TCRdb copy retains only in-frame clones and omits some. The sample includes roughly 250,000 clones, about nine tenths seen only once; the top ten take under 4.5%. V shed 10 bases, J shed 1 base, and the junction held 9 bases outside the gene matches. CDR1 and CDR2 from the germline V gene are MNHEY and SVGAGI. The CDR3 loop spans 15 amino acids. The TCR was taken from a man in his sixties who had recovered from COVID-19. Sequenced material: peripheral blood. The V call is TRBV6-5, the J call TRBJ2-3; TRBD2 agrees at 9 bases. CDR3 DNA sequence: TGTGCCACCTGGGGACTAGCTTTGGGCACAGATACGCAGTATTTT. Translated, it gives CATWGLALGTDTQYF.